Listed here are 9 T cell receptor beta chains from one sample, sequenced in a study of cytomegalovirus exposure and HLA in healthy donors. Both 60 Vbeta primers and 13 Jbeta primers went into the PCR. Assay used: immunoSEQ multiplex PCR; TCRdb lists only in-frame clones, some missing. The sample yields under 150,000 clones, about 10% seen once. The sample comprised PBMCs. The receptors shown here come from a man between 25 and 39 years old in good health and CMV-seronegative.

This rearrangement joins TRBV21-1 to TRBJ2-2; the table assigns TRBD2, which was not confirmed against the DNA. TRBV21-1 is a recognized pseudogene. The CDR3 contains 23 residues. DNA of the CDR3: TGTGCCAGCAGCCCCTCTGCGGGAGTTGAGGGAAGTCGGGTTGAGAACCACGCCCGGGAGCTGTTTTTT. Protein product: CASSPSAGVEGSRVENHARELFF.

A few counts support this clone. This chain links TRBV19 with TRBJ1-5, with D perhaps matching TRBD1 (5 bases). The CDR3 covers 14 residues. Trimming removed 5 bases from V and 1 base from J, with 9 bases in between. Germline V gene data show CDR1 as LNHDA and CDR2 as SQIVND (reference sequence). CDR3 sequence (DNA): TGTGCCAGTAGTGCGGGACGCAGCAATCAGCCCCAGCATTTT. Protein: CASSAGRSNQPQHF. The variable domain in full, with the rest retrieved from reference TRBV19 and TRBJ1-5, is DGGITQSPKYLFRKEGQNVTLSCEQNLNHDAMYWYRQDPGQGLRLIYYSQIVNDFQKGDIAEGYSVSREKKESFPLTVTSAQKNPTAFYLCASSAGRSNQPQHFGDGTRLSIL.

The chain uses TRBV30 and TRBJ1-2, with 11 nucleotides matching TRBD1. This CDR3 is built from 14 residues. The V and J ends lost 4 bases and 8 bases, in that order; junction bases with no gene match: 9. The germline V gene encodes CDR1 GTSNPN and CDR2 SVGIG (reference sequence). For the CDR3, the DNA is TGTGCCTGGAATTTCGGACAGGGGGCGGGCGGCTACACCTTC. This translates into CAWNFGQGAGGYTF.

The table lists this clone with a few counts. The chain links TRBV27 to TRBJ1-6; no clear D gene. The CDR3 consists of 13 residues. V lost 4 bases and J 4 bases, leaving 5 bases between the germline ends. The V gene's germline CDR1 is MNHEY and CDR2 SMNVEV (reference sequence). Here the CDR3 reads CASSYEYNSPLHF. For the CDR3, the DNA is TGTGCCAGCAGTTACGAGTATAATTCACCCCTCCACTTT.

This clone was detected only a few times. The chain couples TRBV19 to TRBJ1-3; no definite D call. V gave up 5 bases and J gave up 0 bases, with 11 bases separating them. The CDR3 is 15 residues long. CDR1 and CDR2 from the germline V gene are LNHDA and SQIVND (reference sequence). The chain's CDR3 is CASSSNRDSGNTIYF. In nucleotides, the CDR3 is TGTGCCAGTAGTTCTAACAGAGACTCTGGAAACACCATATATTTT.

This clone was detected only a few times. The chain joins TRBV5-6 to TRBJ1-2, with D tentatively TRBD1 (6 bases). The germline V and J ends were trimmed by 2 bases and 5 bases, with 13 bases remaining between them. The CDR3 totals 14 residues. The germline V gene has CDR1 SGHDT and CDR2 YYEEEE. CDR3 in amino acids: CASSFWGQSYGYTF. The CDR3 DNA sequence: TGTGCCAGCAGCTTCTGGGGGCAAAGTTATGGCTACACCTTC.

This clone was counted between two and nine times. Here the CDR3 reads CSVEGGVGETQYF. The CDR3 DNA follows: TGCAGCGTCGAGGGAGGGGTTGGGGAGACCCAGTACTTC. The V and J genes are TRBV29-1 and TRBJ2-5, with 7 bases matching TRBD2. This CDR3 contains 13 residues. V lost 6 bases to trimming and J lost 5 bases; unmatched junction nucleotides: 9. In germline, CDR1 is SQVTM, CDR2 ANQGSEA. Looking up the rest from reference TRBV29-1 and TRBJ2-5 gives the full variable domain: SAVISQKPSRDICQRGTSLTIQCQVDSQVTMMFWYRQQPGQSLTLIATANQGSEATYESGFVIDKFPISRPNLTFSTLTVSNMSPEDSSIYLCSVEGGVGETQYFGPGTRLLVL.

The table lists this clone with a few counts. This chain joins TRBV9 and TRBJ2-3; 8 bases are shared with TRBD2. This CDR3 is built from 14 residues. Germline CDR1 is SGDLS and CDR2 is YYNGEE. Trimming removed 0 bases from V and 6 bases from J; junction bases left unmatched: 3. This CDR3 is CASSVEGTSDTQYF. DNA of the CDR3: TGTGCCAGCAGCGTAGAAGGGACTAGTGATACGCAGTATTTT.

The chain links TRBV19 to TRBJ1-1; D perhaps matches TRBD1 (6 bases). The germline V gene encodes CDR1 LNHDA and CDR2 SQIVND (reference sequence). CDR3 size: 16 residues. Trimming left V 7 bases short and J 0 bases short, with 18 bases between. CDR3 sequence reads: CASNLAGTRMNTEAFF. The DNA for the CDR3 is TGTGCCAGTAACCTGGCAGGGACACGGATGAACACTGAAGCTTTCTTT.